The 19 T cell receptor beta chains in this list originate from one sample, sequenced in a study of blood T cell repertoires in COVID-19. The table came from immunoSEQ multiplex PCR; TCRdb's copy has only in-frame clones and leaves some out. Of about 380,000 clones in the sample, 70% to 90% were seen once. The sample taken for sequencing was PBMCs or T cells enriched from blood (not recorded which). The receptor source for this set is a man younger than 45 who had recovered from COVID-19.

This clone was seen only once. The chain uses TRBV7-9 and TRBJ1-1; D not certain. The CDR3 consists of 15 residues. V lost 1 base and J 4 bases, leaving 13 bases between the germline ends. The V gene's germline CDR1 is SEHNR and CDR2 FQNEAQ (reference sequence). The DNA for the CDR3 is TGTGCCAGCAGCTTAGAACCGGGATGGATCACTGAAGCTTTCTTT. The encoded protein is CASSLEPGWITEAFF.

V is TRBV5-1 and J is TRBJ2-1; 8 bases align to TRBD2. The CDR3 length is 17 residues. Germline V gene data show CDR1 as SGHRS and CDR2 as YFSETQ. V lost 0 bases to trimming and J lost 6 bases; unmatched junction nucleotides: 11. Here the CDR3 DNA reads TGCGCCAGCAGCTTGGGGCCCCAGCGGGGGATTTTCAATGAGCAGTTCTTC. Protein product: CASSLGPQRGIFNEQFF. Combining the CDR3 with reference TRBV5-1 and TRBJ2-1 gives the whole variable domain KAGVTQTPRYLIKTRGQQVTLSCSPISGHRSVSWYQQTPGQGLQFLFEYFSETQRNKGNFPGRFSGRQFSNSRSEMNVSTLELGDSALYLCASSLGPQRGIFNEQFFGPGTRLTVL.

The V gene is TRBV5-8, the J gene TRBJ2-7; TRBD1 matches 7 bases. There are 12 residues in the CDR3. The germline gives CDR1 SGHTS, CDR2 YDEGEE. V shed 9 bases and J 2 bases; nucleotides not matched to a gene: 5. The CDR3 is CATQGQTYEQYF. CDR3 bases: TGTGCCACACAGGGGCAAACCTACGAGCAGTACTTC.

The chain recombines TRBV11-2 with TRBJ2-2, with 10 nucleotides matching TRBD1. Germline loops: CDR1 SGHAT, CDR2 FQNNGV. This CDR3 is built from 15 residues. With V trimmed by 3 bases and J by 7 bases, 5 bases remained unmatched. In DNA form, the CDR3 reads TGTGCCAGCAGCTTTCGACAGGGGGCGGGCGGGGAGCTGTTTTTT. Encoded protein: CASSFRQGAGGELFF.

The chain is built from TRBV3-1 (or the pseudogene TRBV3-2) and TRBJ2-5; D call uncertain. V lost 0 bases, J lost 5 bases, and 7 bases lay in between. The length of the CDR3 is 13 residues. Germline V lookup: CDR1 LGHDT, CDR2 YNNKEL (reference sequence). The CDR3 protein is CASSQETEETQYF. CDR3 bases: TGTGCCAGCAGCCAAGAAACCGAGGAGACCCAGTACTTC.

This clone was observed a single time. The chain couples TRBV6-4 to TRBJ1-1, with no clear D. This CDR3 region has 12 residues. Between the trimmed V and J ends, which lost 9 bases and 5 bases, there was a span of 13 bases. Germline assignment: CDR1 MRHNA and CDR2 SNTAGT. The CDR3 coding sequence is TGTGCCAGGAGGGTTGGGAAGACTGAAGCTTTCTTT. Its protein is CARRVGKTEAFF.

This sequence joins TRBV30 and TRBJ1-1; 8 bases fit TRBD1. Trimming removed 3 bases from V and 11 bases from J; junction bases left unmatched: 14. Germline V lookup: CDR1 GTSNPN, CDR2 SVGIG (reference sequence). The CDR3 covers 14 residues. The CDR3 here is CAWRLGQGRAWAFF. The CDR3 DNA reads TGTGCCTGGAGACTCGGACAGGGAAGAGCTTGGGCTTTCTTT.

The rearrangement links TRBV9 to TRBJ1-2; D is possibly TRBD1 (6 bases). Germline CDR1 SGDLS, CDR2 YYNGEE. Trimming took off 3 bases at V and 4 bases at J, with 16 bases between the two ends. The CDR3 is made up of 15 amino acids. The CDR3 coding sequence is TGTGCCAGCAGCGCAGAGAGTCGGACAGTCTATGGCTACACCTTC. Translation: CASSAESRTVYGYTF.

The chain employs TRBV12-5 and TRBJ2-7, with 13 bases aligning to TRBD2. The ends lost 0 bases at V and 3 bases at J; junction bases unmatched: 8. The CDR3 has 18 residues. The germline V gene has CDR1 LGHNT and CDR2 FRNRAP. The CDR3 region has the DNA TGTGCTAGTGGTTTGGTACACGGGGGACTAGCGGGGCGCTACGAGCAGTACTTC. Protein: CASGLVHGGLAGRYEQYF. Full variable domain (rest looked up from reference TRBV12-5 and TRBJ2-7): DARVTQTPRHKVTEMGQEVTMRCQPILGHNTVFWYRQTMMQGLELLAYFRNRAPLDDSGMPKDRFSAEMPDATLATLKIQPSEPRDSAVYFCASGLVHGGLAGRYEQYFGPGTRLTVT.

There are a few counts of this clone. V is TRBV18 and J is TRBJ1-5; no reliable D call. Germline V gives CDR1 KGHSH, CDR2 LQKENI. CDR3 length equals 16 residues. Trimming shortened V by 0 bases and J by 4 bases, and 13 bases separated the two germline ends. CDR3 nucleotide sequence: TGTGCCAGCTCACCACCGTCGGGAGGGATAAATCAGCCCCAGCATTTT. Translated: CASSPPSGGINQPQHF. Drawing the rest from reference TRBV18 and TRBJ1-5, the complete variable domain is NAGVMQNPRHLVRRRGQEARLRCSPMKGHSHVYWYRQLPEEGLKFMVYLQKENIIDESGMPKERFSAEFPKEGPSILRIQQVVRGDSAAYFCASSPPSGGINQPQHFGDGTRLSIL.

This chain connects TRBV12-5 to TRBJ2-1, with 13 bases fitting TRBD2. Per germline, CDR1 LGHNT and CDR2 FRNRAP. This CDR3 contains 15 residues. V was clipped by 3 bases and J by 9 bases; unmatched bases: 5. The CDR3 nucleotides are TGTGCTAGTGGTTTCCTGACTAGCGGGGGGCGTGAGCAGTTCTTC. Its protein is CASGFLTSGGREQFF.

This clone was detected only once. The chain is built from TRBV6-6 and TRBJ2-7; D gene uncertain. In germline, CDR1 is MNHNY, CDR2 SVGAGI (reference sequence). CDR3 length: 13 amino acids. V gave up 0 bases and J gave up 3 bases, with 6 bases separating them. CDR3 sequence reads: CASSYSIGYEQYF. Written as DNA, the CDR3 is TGTGCCAGCAGTTACTCGATCGGCTACGAGCAGTACTTC.

In this sample, this clone turned up a few times. The CDR3 nucleotides are TGTGCCTCTGACAGGATGAATGGCTACACCTTC. Translating it yields CASDRMNGYTF. The V call is TRBV24-1, the J call TRBJ1-2, with TRBD1 as a possible D gene (6 bases). V was trimmed by 12 bases and J by 6 bases, leaving 13 bases between them. This CDR3 has 11 amino acids. Per the germline V gene, CDR1 is KGHDR and CDR2 is SFDVKD.

The V and J genes are TRBV30 and TRBJ1-2; D is uncertain. CDR1 is GTSNPN, CDR2 SVGIG, per germline (reference sequence). V shed 4 bases and J shed 6 bases, with 12 bases lying between them. The CDR3 consists of 12 residues. The CDR3 DNA sequence: TGTGCCTGGACGGCCGATCTAGATGGCTACACCTTC. Protein sequence: CAWTADLDGYTF.

J is TRBJ2-3 and V is TRBV9, with 9 positions matching TRBD1. V was clipped by 4 bases and J by 5 bases; unmatched bases: 8. Per germline, CDR1 SGDLS and CDR2 YYNGEE. CDR3 length: 15 amino acids. CDR3 loop: CASSPWTGDRDTQYF. For the CDR3, the DNA is TGTGCCAGCAGCCCATGGACAGGGGATAGAGATACGCAGTATTTT.

The CDR3 nucleotides are TGTGCCAGCAGCTTAGTGGGCCGGGTGCAGGGGCGGAACACTGAAGCTTTCTTT. The encoded protein is CASSLVGRVQGRNTEAFF. The V call is TRBV7-9, the J call TRBJ1-1; tentative D call: TRBD1 (6 bases). Germline lookup yields CDR1 SEHNR and CDR2 FQNEAQ (reference sequence). V gave up 1 base and J gave up 1 base, with 19 bases separating them. CDR3 length: 18 residues. The whole variable domain, filled in from reference TRBV7-9 and TRBJ1-1, reads DTGVSQNPRHKITKRGQNVTFRCDPISEHNRLYWYRQTLGQGPEFLTYFQNEAQLEKSRLLSDRFSAERPKGSFSTLEIQRTEQGDSAMYLCASSLVGRVQGRNTEAFFGQGTRLTVV.

The chain carries TRBV6-5 and TRBJ1-4, with 8 bases fitting TRBD1. Germline CDR1 and CDR2: MNHEY and SVGAGI. The CDR3 contains 14 residues. Trimming took 7 bases from V and 7 from J; bases not matched to a gene: 8. This chain's CDR3 is CASTPGQEGEKLFF. The CDR3 DNA follows: TGTGCCAGCACGCCGGGACAGGAAGGTGAAAAACTGTTTTTT.

This clone was counted once. CDR3 sequence reads: CASSTSQGPNQPQHF. Written as DNA, the CDR3 is TGTGCCAGCAGTACATCACAGGGGCCGAATCAGCCCCAGCATTTT. This chain links TRBV28 with TRBJ1-5; 7 bases match TRBD1. Germline CDR1 is MDHEN and CDR2 is SYDVKM. The CDR3 totals 15 residues. V was pared by 5 bases and J by 4 bases, with 8 bases of the junction left unmatched.

The CDR3 DNA reads TGTGCCAGCAGTTTTAGGGGTCCGCTGACCTTC. Protein sequence: CASSFRGPLTF. The rearrangement joins TRBV6-5 to TRBJ1-2, with TRBD1 as a possible D gene (5 bases). CDR1 and CDR2 from the germline V gene are MNHEY and SVGAGI. Trimming took 4 bases from V and 14 from J, leaving 14 bases between them. The CDR3 covers 11 residues.